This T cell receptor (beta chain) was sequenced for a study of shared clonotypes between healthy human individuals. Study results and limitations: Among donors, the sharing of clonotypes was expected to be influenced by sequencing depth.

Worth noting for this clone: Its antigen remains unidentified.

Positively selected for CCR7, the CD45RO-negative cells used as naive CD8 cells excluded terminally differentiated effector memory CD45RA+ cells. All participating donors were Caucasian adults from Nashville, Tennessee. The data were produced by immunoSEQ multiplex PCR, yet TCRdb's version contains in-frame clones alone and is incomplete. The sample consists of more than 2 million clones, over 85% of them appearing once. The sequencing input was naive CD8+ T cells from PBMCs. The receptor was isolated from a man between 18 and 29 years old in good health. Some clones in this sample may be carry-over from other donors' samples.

CDR3: CASSTRDRYNEKLFF. Here the CDR3 DNA reads TGTGCCAGTAGCACCCGAGACAGGTATAATGAAAAACTGTTTTTT. J is TRBJ1-4 and V is TRBV19, with D possibly being TRBD1 (6 bases). The CDR3 is 15 amino acids. The V end was cut by 6 bases, the J end by 4 bases, with 15 bases between. Germline-derived CDR1 and CDR2 are LNHDA and SQIVND (reference sequence).